Sequencing of this T cell receptor (beta chain) was carried out in a study of patients and donors after allogeneic stem cell transplantation. This clonotype was seen a few times. TCRdb recomputed calls from the RT-PCR reads with MiXCR, one row per CDR3 protein. The data hold roughly 960,000 distinct CDR3 sequences, with around 17% observed a single time. The clonotype was recovered from a human donor who was either an allogeneic HSCT recipient or a stem cell or donor lymphocyte infusion donor (not recorded which). It is not recorded whose cells these are; they may come from a transplant donor. Sequenced sample: blood, either unsorted or a sorted T cell fraction (not recorded which).

This CDR3 reads CASTEGGLADNNEQFF. The CDR3 nucleotides are TGTGCCAGCACCGAGGGGGGACTAGCGGATAACAATGAGCAGTTCTTC. The rearrangement links TRBV21-1 to TRBJ2-1; TRBD2 was called by the table and not checked on the DNA. TRBV21-1 counts as a pseudogene. The CDR3 runs to 16 residues.